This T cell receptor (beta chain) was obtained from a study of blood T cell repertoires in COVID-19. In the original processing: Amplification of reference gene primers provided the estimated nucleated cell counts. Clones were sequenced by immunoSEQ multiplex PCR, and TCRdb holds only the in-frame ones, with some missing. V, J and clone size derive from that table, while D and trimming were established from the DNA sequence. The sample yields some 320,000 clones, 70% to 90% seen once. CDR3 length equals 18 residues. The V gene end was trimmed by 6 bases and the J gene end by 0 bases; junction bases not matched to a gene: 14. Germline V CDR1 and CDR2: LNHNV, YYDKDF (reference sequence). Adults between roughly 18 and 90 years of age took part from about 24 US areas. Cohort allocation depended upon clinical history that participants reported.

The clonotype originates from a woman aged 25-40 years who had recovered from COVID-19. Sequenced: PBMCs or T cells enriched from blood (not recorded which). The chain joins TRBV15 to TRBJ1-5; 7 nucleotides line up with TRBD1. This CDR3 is CATSQGGRGTYSNQPQHF. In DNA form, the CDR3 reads TGTGCCACCAGTCAGGGGGGCAGGGGGACATATAGCAATCAGCCCCAGCATTTT.